This TCR beta chain was captured in a study of T cells in localized non-small cell lung cancer. Broader study findings: The appearance of a median approximately 60 of the top 100 tumor clones was seen in adjacent lung.

Turning to this clone: Its antigen is not known.

The CDR3 length is 16 residues. The V gene's germline CDR1 is LNHDA and CDR2 SQIVND (reference sequence). J lost 6 bases, V lost 4 bases, and 9 bases had no gene match. The method was immunoSEQ multiplex PCR; TCRdb's version includes in-frame clones alone and lacks a portion of them. Here the sample spans about 26,000 clones, roughly 80% being singletons. This chain links TRBV19 with TRBJ2-2; 9 nucleotides match TRBD2. The receptor comes from a man aged 40 to 70 with stage III squamous cell lung carcinoma. Sequences were derived from peripheral blood, sampled before any cancer treatment. CDR3: CASSKARGGRAGELFF. CDR3 coding DNA: TGTGCCAGTAGTAAGGCTCGGGGCGGGAGGGCCGGGGAGCTGTTTTTT. Looking up the rest from reference TRBV19 and TRBJ2-2 gives the full variable domain: DGGITQSPKYLFRKEGQNVTLSCEQNLNHDAMYWYRQDPGQGLRLIYYSQIVNDFQKGDIAEGYSVSREKKESFPLTVTSAQKNPTAFYLCASSKARGGRAGELFFGEGSRLTVL.